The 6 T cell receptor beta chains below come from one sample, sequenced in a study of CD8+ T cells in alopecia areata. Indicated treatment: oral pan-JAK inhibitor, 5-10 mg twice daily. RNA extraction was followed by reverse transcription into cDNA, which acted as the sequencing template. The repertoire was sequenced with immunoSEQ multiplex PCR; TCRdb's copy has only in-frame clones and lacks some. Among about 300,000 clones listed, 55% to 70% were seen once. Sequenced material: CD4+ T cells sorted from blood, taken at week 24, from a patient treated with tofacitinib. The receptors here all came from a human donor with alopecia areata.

In nucleotides, the CDR3 is TGTGCCAGCAGCTTACCCGGGGAATATGGCTACACCTTC. Protein product: CASSLPGEYGYTF. The chain joins TRBV7-9 to TRBJ1-2; no firm D call. The CDR3 runs 13 residues. V lost 2 bases, J lost 5 bases, and 9 bases lay in between. Germline assignment: CDR1 SEHNR and CDR2 FQNEAQ (reference sequence).

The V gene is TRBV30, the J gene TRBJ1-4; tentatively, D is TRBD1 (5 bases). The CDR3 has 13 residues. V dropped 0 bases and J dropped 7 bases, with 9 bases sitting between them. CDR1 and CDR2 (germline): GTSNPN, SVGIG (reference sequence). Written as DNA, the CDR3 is TGTGCCTGGAGTGTACGACAGAGTGAAAAACTGTTTTTT. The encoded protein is CAWSVRQSEKLFF.

The CDR3 DNA follows: TGTGCCAGCAGCGTAGAAGCGGGGGAGCTGTTTTTT. Translated, it gives CASSVEAGELFF. This chain uses TRBV9 with TRBJ2-2; D unclear. Germline loops: CDR1 SGDLS, CDR2 YYNGEE. The CDR3 runs to 12 residues. Trimming stripped 0 bases from V and 8 bases from J, with 5 bases between.

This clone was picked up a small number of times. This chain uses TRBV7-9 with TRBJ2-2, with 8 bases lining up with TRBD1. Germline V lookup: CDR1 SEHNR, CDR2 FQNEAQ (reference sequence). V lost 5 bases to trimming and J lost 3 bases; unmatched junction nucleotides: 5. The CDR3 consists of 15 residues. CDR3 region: CASSPGGWYTGELFF. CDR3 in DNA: TGTGCCAGCAGCCCAGGGGGCTGGTACACCGGGGAGCTGTTTTTT.

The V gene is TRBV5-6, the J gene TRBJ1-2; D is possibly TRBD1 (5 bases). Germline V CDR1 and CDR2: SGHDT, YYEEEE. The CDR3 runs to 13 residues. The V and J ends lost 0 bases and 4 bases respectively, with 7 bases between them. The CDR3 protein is CASSLEGPYGYTF. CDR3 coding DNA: TGTGCCAGCAGCTTGGAGGGACCCTATGGCTACACCTTC.

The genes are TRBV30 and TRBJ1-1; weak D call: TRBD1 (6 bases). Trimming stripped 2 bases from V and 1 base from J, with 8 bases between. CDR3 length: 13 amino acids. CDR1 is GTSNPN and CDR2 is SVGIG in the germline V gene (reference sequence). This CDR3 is CAWSQGKNTEAFF. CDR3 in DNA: TGTGCCTGGAGTCAGGGGAAGAACACTGAAGCTTTCTTT.